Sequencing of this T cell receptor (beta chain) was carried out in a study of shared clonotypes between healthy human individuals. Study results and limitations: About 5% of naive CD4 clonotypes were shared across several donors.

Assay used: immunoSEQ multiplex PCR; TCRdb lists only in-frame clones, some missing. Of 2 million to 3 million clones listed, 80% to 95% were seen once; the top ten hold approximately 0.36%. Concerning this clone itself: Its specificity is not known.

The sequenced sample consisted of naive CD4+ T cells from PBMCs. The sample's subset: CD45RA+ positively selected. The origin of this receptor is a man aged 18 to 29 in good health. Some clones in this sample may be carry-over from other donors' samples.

The CDR3 DNA reads TGCGCCAGCAGAAAGTCGACCCGGAGCTCTGGAAACACCATATATTTT. It translates to CASRKSTRSSGNTIYF. This chain connects TRBV5-1 to TRBJ1-3; D remains ambiguous. CDR3 length equals 16 residues. Germline V gives CDR1 SGHRS, CDR2 YFSETQ. Trimming pared 5 bases from V and 0 bases from J, leaving 15 bases between.